The following is a T cell receptor (beta chain) sequence with its context. Here immunoSEQ multiplex PCR was the method, and the copy in TCRdb shows in-frame clones only, minus some. The sample holds some 300,000 clones, 90% seen once. This CDR3 region has 17 residues. Trimming took 0 bases from V and 0 from J; bases not matched to a gene: 6. From germline, CDR1 is MGHRA and CDR2 YSYEKL. A Seattle source enrolled patients during active infection and followed them longitudinally. This sample was included in a study of blood T cell repertoires in COVID-19. This receptor was taken from a woman in her forties or fifties with COVID-19, enrolled during active disease. V usage is TRBV4-1 and J usage is TRBJ1-1, with TRBD1 identical over 8 bases. Material: peripheral blood. The CDR3 coding sequence is TGCGCCAGCAGCCAAGAAGGACAGGGACGCCTGAACACTGAAGCTTTCTTT. It codes for CASSQEGQGRLNTEAFF.